The rows below give T cell receptor beta chains drawn from one sample of a study of shared clonotypes between healthy human individuals. Profiled with immunoSEQ multiplex PCR; TCRdb holds only in-frame clones, not every one. The repertoire consists of fewer than 600,000 clones, with around 74% occurring once and the leading ten covering around 13%. Sample: PBMCs. The receptor source for this set is a woman in her forties in good health. Some clones in this sample may be carry-over from other donors' samples. CDR3s include the opening cysteine and the closing phenylalanine or tryptophan. Each record gives: J gene, V gene, CDR3 protein.

j_call: TRBJ2-2
v_call: TRBV4-3
cdr3_aa: CASSQVSGRGTGELFF

j_call: TRBJ2-1
v_call: TRBV4-3
cdr3_aa: CASSHVLASGGEQFF

j_call: TRBJ2-3
v_call: TRBV7-2
cdr3_aa: CASSTLADTQYF

j_call: TRBJ1-2
v_call: TRBV9
cdr3_aa: CASNSPTLGYGYTF

j_call: TRBJ2-7
v_call: TRBV5-4
cdr3_aa: CASSTPRQGQYEQYF

j_call: TRBJ1-4
v_call: TRBV10-3
cdr3_aa: CAISDLPDRANEKLFF

j_call: TRBJ2-7
v_call: TRBV6-1
cdr3_aa: CASSDLLRDRYSNEQYF

j_call: TRBJ2-7
v_call: TRBV9
cdr3_aa: CASSVTGAEQYF

j_call: TRBJ2-3
v_call: TRBV21-1
cdr3_aa: CASSDYICIAQYF

j_call: TRBJ2-3
v_call: TRBV11-3
cdr3_aa: CASSPRVGKGDTQYF

j_call: TRBJ2-5
v_call: TRBV5-1
cdr3_aa: CASRFTLPVGGLETQYF

j_call: TRBJ1-4
v_call: TRBV5-1
cdr3_aa: CASGDRAGEKLFF

j_call: TRBJ2-2
v_call: TRBV5-1
cdr3_aa: CASSRDLSTGELFF

j_call: TRBJ2-1
v_call: TRBV5-1
cdr3_aa: CASSLVLAGDNEQFF

j_call: TRBJ1-1
v_call: TRBV6-5
cdr3_aa: CASSQDRDTEAFF

j_call: TRBJ2-1
v_call: TRBV6-1
cdr3_aa: CASSDGGMYNEQFF

j_call: TRBJ1-1
v_call: TRBV18
cdr3_aa: CASSPRTGMNTEAFF

j_call: TRBJ1-2
v_call: TRBV14
cdr3_aa: CASSLNRGMRGYTF

j_call: TRBJ1-1
v_call: TRBV5-1
cdr3_aa: CASSWDRERAFF

j_call: TRBJ2-1
v_call: TRBV4-1
cdr3_aa: CASSLAGGGNEQFF

j_call: TRBJ2-2
v_call: TRBV7-2
cdr3_aa: CASSQGTSGRVGGELFF

j_call: TRBJ2-7
v_call: TRBV7-9
cdr3_aa: CASSYPGQANYEQYF

j_call: TRBJ2-1
v_call: TRBV5-1
cdr3_aa: CASSGSGGHNEQFF

j_call: TRBJ2-1
v_call: TRBV2
cdr3_aa: CASILKSSYNEQFF

j_call: TRBJ2-3
v_call: TRBV19
cdr3_aa: CASSLTNTDTQYF

j_call: TRBJ2-7
v_call: TRBV18
cdr3_aa: CASSLLPGGGDSYEQYF

j_call: TRBJ1-1
v_call: TRBV5-4
cdr3_aa: CASIGATEAFF

j_call: TRBJ1-1
v_call: TRBV2
cdr3_aa: CAGSEARVFF

j_call: TRBJ2-5
v_call: TRBV29-1
cdr3_aa: CSSAGSSQETQYF

j_call: TRBJ2-3
v_call: TRBV4-3
cdr3_aa: CASSQGVRADTQYF

j_call: TRBJ2-3
v_call: TRBV11-2
cdr3_aa: CASSLSRAGGGDTQYF

j_call: TRBJ2-7
v_call: TRBV10-3
cdr3_aa: CAISESVDPGQYF

j_call: TRBJ1-5
v_call: TRBV18
cdr3_aa: CASSPGGNQPQHF

j_call: TRBJ2-3
v_call: TRBV7-9
cdr3_aa: CASSSSGSDTQYF

j_call: TRBJ1-1
v_call: TRBV4-2
cdr3_aa: CASSQAGGAFGTEAFF

j_call: TRBJ2-3
v_call: TRBV4-2
cdr3_aa: CASKAGGTADTQYF

j_call: TRBJ1-4
v_call: TRBV11-2
cdr3_aa: CASSFDRGGSTNEKLFF

j_call: TRBJ2-2
v_call: TRBV7-3
cdr3_aa: CASSSREDRLNTGELFF

j_call: TRBJ2-1
v_call: TRBV28
cdr3_aa: CASNAGGLRSYNEQFF

j_call: TRBJ2-3
v_call: TRBV28
cdr3_aa: CASTPAGGFSTDTQYF

j_call: TRBJ1-5
v_call: TRBV30
cdr3_aa: CAWSVHEGQGQPQHF

j_call: TRBJ1-2
v_call: TRBV9
cdr3_aa: CASSVDSTGGDYGYTF

j_call: TRBJ1-5
v_call: TRBV7-6
cdr3_aa: CASSLGTGQPQHF

j_call: TRBJ2-1
v_call: TRBV14
cdr3_aa: CASSQEGPGRNEQFF

j_call: TRBJ2-5
v_call: TRBV30
cdr3_aa: CAWSGGLQETQYF

j_call: TRBJ2-2
v_call: TRBV11-3
cdr3_aa: CASSLGGPNTGELFF

j_call: TRBJ2-2
v_call: TRBV30
cdr3_aa: CAWSVSQLGELFF

j_call: TRBJ2-7
v_call: TRBV10-3
cdr3_aa: CAISESYGNYEQYF

j_call: TRBJ2-7
v_call: TRBV6-1
cdr3_aa: CASSPRQGISYEQYF

j_call: TRBJ2-1
v_call: TRBV6-4
cdr3_aa: CASSPVNGAYNEQFF

j_call: TRBJ2-1
v_call: TRBV5-8
cdr3_aa: CASSLSGTRVDEQFF

j_call: TRBJ1-1
v_call: TRBV5-1
cdr3_aa: CASSLGTLNTEAFF

j_call: TRBJ2-6
v_call: TRBV21-1
cdr3_aa: CASSKGLAGTNSGANVLTF

j_call: TRBJ2-1
v_call: TRBV4-2
cdr3_aa: CASSHRQLNEQFF

j_call: TRBJ1-2
v_call: TRBV6-1
cdr3_aa: CASSEATRTGGYTF